The 21 T cell receptor beta chains below were found in one sample sequenced in a study of beta chain features in type 1 diabetes. Overall study findings and caveats: Moderate yet significant TCRB CDR3 shortening was seen in Type 1 diabetes patients in all four CD4+ subsets.

Sequencing targeted expressed TCRB transcripts, as all isolated RNA had been reverse transcribed. The repertoire was sequenced with immunoSEQ multiplex PCR; TCRdb's copy has only in-frame clones and lacks some. The repertoire has more than 250,000 clones, roughly 22% of them found once; the top ten carry less than 0.035%. These receptors are not linked to any known antigen. Sequenced: naive CD4+ T cells from blood. The receptor set was obtained from a woman between 35 and 50 years old with type 1 diabetes.

This clone was seen a handful of times. The same CDR3 is also encoded by other DNA sequences in this sample. The chain has TRBV2 and TRBJ1-1; possibly TRBD1 for D (5 bases). V lost 3 bases and J 4 bases, leaving 9 bases between the germline ends. The germline CDR1 and CDR2 sequences are SNHLY and FYNNEI. This CDR3 comprises 13 residues. The CDR3 nucleotides read TGTGCCAGCAGTGAGCAGGGTTCCACTGAAGCTTTCTTT. Its protein is CASSEQGSTEAFF.

The gene calls are TRBV28 and TRBJ1-5, with 10 bases that match TRBD1. CDR1 MDHEN and CDR2 SYDVKM come from the germline V gene. V gave up 5 bases and J gave up 4 bases; unmatched junction bases: 5. The CDR3 consists of 15 residues. The CDR3: CASSQPGQGNQPQHF. DNA of the CDR3: TGTGCCAGCAGTCAGCCGGGACAGGGGAATCAGCCCCAGCATTTT.

J is TRBJ1-2 and V is TRBV9, with D tentatively TRBD1 (6 bases). The CDR3 runs 14 residues. The V and J ends lost 2 bases and 7 bases respectively, with 15 bases between them. In germline, CDR1 is SGDLS, CDR2 YYNGEE. CDR3 in amino acids: CASSVPGEGGGYTF. In DNA, the CDR3 is TGTGCCAGCAGCGTGCCAGGGGAGGGTGGTGGCTACACCTTC.

The chain combines TRBV2 with TRBJ2-1, with TRBD2 as a possible D gene (6 bases). The CDR3 is made up of 13 amino acids. Germline V gene data show CDR1 as SNHLY and CDR2 as FYNNEI. V lost 2 bases to trimming and J lost 8 bases, with 10 bases between them. The CDR3 region is CASSENWEDEQFF. Written as DNA, the CDR3 is TGTGCCAGCAGTGAAAATTGGGAGGATGAGCAGTTCTTC.

This chain connects TRBV2 to TRBJ1-5, with TRBD1 matching over 7 bases. V trimming: 3 bases; J trimming: 2 bases; junction bases outside the gene matches: 4. The germline CDR1 and CDR2 sequences are SNHLY and FYNNEI. The length of the CDR3 is 15 residues. The CDR3 DNA reads TGTGCCAGCAGTGATCAAGGACAGGGCAATCAGCCCCAGCATTTT. Residues: CASSDQGQGNQPQHF.

In DNA form, the CDR3 reads TGTGCCAGCAGTCCCGAGGTAGCGGGAGCGGGCAATGAGCAGTTCTTC. Amino acid sequence: CASSPEVAGAGNEQFF. The chain employs TRBV14 and TRBJ2-1; 9 bases fit TRBD2. Germline-derived CDR1 and CDR2 are SGHDN and FVKESK. The CDR3 consists of 16 residues. Trimming cost V 6 bases and J 6 bases; bases outside gene matches: 12.

This clone was found a few times. The rearrangement joins TRBV7-9 to TRBJ2-5, with D perhaps matching TRBD1 (6 bases). Germline V gives CDR1 SEHNR, CDR2 FQNEAQ (reference sequence). This CDR3 has 15 amino acids. Trimming took 3 bases from V and 4 from J, leaving 15 bases between them. The CDR3 DNA is TGTGCCAGCAGCTTCGGACAGCTCGAGCGAGAGACCCAGTACTTC. It translates to CASSFGQLERETQYF.

In its sample, this clone was seen a few times. The V and J genes are TRBV28 and TRBJ2-2, with a weak D call TRBD1 (6 bases). The V end lost 5 bases, the J end lost 6 bases, and 19 bases lay between the germline ends. This CDR3 is 16 amino acids long. CDR1 is MDHEN, CDR2 SYDVKM, per germline. CDR3 DNA sequence: TGTGCCAGCAGTCGACTGGGGGCAGATGGAGCCGGGGAGCTGTTTTTT. Its protein is CASSRLGADGAGELFF.

This chain links TRBV9 with TRBJ1-1; 9 positions agree with TRBD1. The V gene end was trimmed by 8 bases and the J gene end by 3 bases; junction bases not matched to a gene: 8. Germline V gives CDR1 SGDLS, CDR2 YYNGEE. The CDR3 extends over 14 amino acids. CDR3: CASTWGDRDTEAFF. The CDR3 nucleotides read TGTGCCAGTACTTGGGGGGACAGGGACACTGAAGCTTTCTTT. The variable domain in full, with the rest retrieved from reference TRBV9 and TRBJ1-1, is DSGVTQTPKHLITATGQRVTLRCSPRSGDLSVYWYQQSLDQGLQFLIQYYNGEERAKGNILERFSAQQFPDLHSELNLSSLELGDSALYFCASTWGDRDTEAFFGQGTRLTVV.

The sample holds a few counts of this clone. V and J are TRBV5-1 and TRBJ2-2; 7 bases agree with TRBD1. With 2 bases clipped from V and 1 base from J, the junction kept 5 bases outside the gene matches. The CDR3 covers 16 residues. Germline V gives CDR1 SGHRS, CDR2 YFSETQ. The CDR3 reads CASSFRTGENTGELFF. CDR3 nucleotide sequence: TGCGCCAGCAGCTTTAGGACAGGCGAGAACACCGGGGAGCTGTTTTTT.

Remarks on this clone: The sample holds other DNA sequences that translate to the same CDR3. The gene calls are TRBV30 and TRBJ1-1, with 7 bases aligning to TRBD1. CDR3 length: 13 residues. V dropped 0 bases and J dropped 3; count of bases not matched to a gene: 1. Germline values: CDR1 GTSNPN, CDR2 SVGIG (reference sequence). This chain's CDR3 is CAWSVQGDTEAFF. The CDR3 DNA is TGTGCCTGGAGTGTGCAGGGGGACACTGAAGCTTTCTTT.

The rearrangement uses TRBV25-1 and TRBJ2-7; TRBD1 is a possible D gene (5 bases). The CDR3 loop spans 13 amino acids. Trimming took off 2 bases at V and 5 bases at J, with 10 bases between the two ends. Germline assignment: CDR1 MGHDK and CDR2 SYGVNS. CDR3 nucleotide sequence: TGTGCCAGCAGTGAACCCGGCAGGGACGAGCAGTACTTC. This encodes CASSEPGRDEQYF.

This clone has a handful of counts. The identical CDR3 is also encoded by other nucleotide sequences in the sample. The chain is built from TRBV6-6 and TRBJ2-7, with TRBD1 as a possible D gene (5 bases). V was clipped by 5 bases and J by 3 bases, with 8 bases between them. CDR3 length equals 12 residues. CDR1 is MNHNY and CDR2 is SVGAGI in the germline V gene (reference sequence). CDR3 sequence: CASSPQVYEQYF. CDR3 sequence (DNA): TGTGCCAGCAGTCCACAGGTCTACGAGCAGTACTTC.

This chain connects TRBV18 to TRBJ2-3; 7 nucleotides line up with TRBD1. CDR1 and CDR2 from the germline V gene are KGHSH and LQKENI. J was trimmed by 6 bases and V by 2 bases; bases with no gene match: 5. The CDR3 covers 14 residues. CDR3 DNA sequence: TGTGCCAGCTCACCATTGACAGGGACGGATACGCAGTATTTT. Its translation is CASSPLTGTDTQYF.

This clone was observed a handful of times. The V call is TRBV25-1, the J call TRBJ2-1; tentatively, D is TRBD2 (7 bases). CDR3 size: 14 residues. Germline V lookup: CDR1 MGHDK, CDR2 SYGVNS. The V end was cut by 8 bases, the J end by 8 bases, with 19 bases between. CDR3 DNA sequence: TGTGCCAGCGGGGGAGGGGGGGTCGTGCATGAGCAGTTCTTC. Translation gives CASGGGGVVHEQFF. Based on the CDR3 plus reference TRBV25-1 and TRBJ2-1, the full variable domain is EADIYQTPRYLVIGTGKKITLECSQTMGHDKMYWYQQDPGMELHLIHYSYGVNSTEKGDLSSESTVSRIRTEHFPLTLESARPSHTSQYLCASGGGGVVHEQFFGPGTRLTVL.

The chain has TRBV5-1 and TRBJ2-5; D is perhaps TRBD1 (6 bases). The V gene lost 4 bases and the J gene lost 1 base, with 8 bases spanning the gap. CDR1 SGHRS and CDR2 YFSETQ come from the germline V gene. This CDR3 is 13 amino acids long. The CDR3 nucleotides are TGCGCCAGCAGCCGAGGGGGCCAAGAGACCCAGTACTTC. This sequence encodes CASSRGGQETQYF.

This clone was seen more than once but under ten times. This chain joins TRBV5-1 and TRBJ2-2; a possible D gene is TRBD1 (5 bases). The V gene lost 2 bases and the J gene lost 1 base, with 6 bases spanning the gap. CDR3 length: 14 residues. In germline, CDR1 is SGHRS, CDR2 YFSETQ. CDR3 sequence: CASSFQGNTGELFF. CDR3 coding DNA: TGCGCCAGCAGCTTCCAGGGGAACACCGGGGAGCTGTTTTTT.

CDR3 nucleotide sequence: TGTGCCAGCTCGGCCGGGACAGGGACTGGCTACACCTTC. Encoded protein: CASSAGTGTGYTF. The V call is TRBV18, the J call TRBJ1-2; 9 bases line up with TRBD1. CDR3 size: 13 residues. V was clipped by 6 bases and J by 7 bases; unmatched bases: 6. CDR1 is KGHSH and CDR2 is LQKENI in the germline V gene.

The rearrangement uses TRBV9 and TRBJ2-1, with TRBD1 identical over 7 bases. V dropped 0 bases and J dropped 6; count of bases not matched to a gene: 9. The CDR3 sequence is 16 residues long. The germline V gene encodes CDR1 SGDLS and CDR2 YYNGEE. The CDR3 sequence: CASSVETGWVINEQFF. Written as DNA, the CDR3 is TGTGCCAGCAGCGTAGAGACAGGGTGGGTAATCAATGAGCAGTTCTTC.

The chain carries TRBV30 and TRBJ1-4; D is ambiguous. Trimming took 2 bases from V and 8 from J, leaving 12 bases between them. Germline CDR1 reads GTSNPN; CDR2 reads SVGIG (reference sequence). The CDR3 consists of 13 residues. CDR3 protein: CAWSPGLTEKLFF. As DNA, the CDR3 is TGTGCCTGGAGTCCTGGACTGACAGAAAAACTGTTTTTT. The full variable domain, with the rest looked up from reference TRBV30 and TRBJ1-4, is SQTIHQWPATLVQPVGSPLSLECTVEGTSNPNLYWYRQAAGRGLQLLFYSVGIGQISSEVPQNLSASRPQDRQFILSSKKLLLSDSGFYLCAWSPGLTEKLFFGSGTQLSVL.

This clone came up a few times. The J gene is TRBJ1-2, the V gene TRBV18; 7 bases match TRBD1. J gave up 1 base and V 3 bases, and 5 bases lay outside the gene matches. The CDR3 covers 15 residues. Germline V CDR1 and CDR2: KGHSH, LQKENI. CDR3 protein: CASSPVGQSNYGYTF. DNA for the CDR3: TGTGCCAGCTCACCCGTGGGACAGAGTAACTATGGCTACACCTTC.